What follows are 5 T cell receptor beta chains derived from one specimen sequenced in a study of a mutant IDH1 vaccine in newly diagnosed glioma. The time point was: week 11, during vaccination. With topical imiquimod, each dose of the vaccine consisted of 300 ug of mutant IDH1 20-mer peptide. Using immunoSEQ multiplex PCR, the repertoire was profiled, and TCRdb retains in-frame clones only, with some absent. The data show 30,000 to 35,000 clones, around 90% seen once. The antigens these receptors bind are not known. The source material was PBMCs, sampled from a glioma patient whose treatment included an IDH1 peptide vaccine. These receptors were taken from a man in his late teens or twenties with glioma.

V and J are TRBV6-6 and TRBJ2-5; 9 nucleotides agree with TRBD1. The V gene end was trimmed by 5 bases and the J gene end by 5 bases; junction bases not matched to a gene: 9. Germline CDR1 is MNHNY and CDR2 is SVGAGI (reference sequence). CDR3 length: 15 amino acids. CDR3 bases: TGTGCCAGCAGTGGAACCGGGACAGGGAGGGAGACCCAGTACTTC. This translates into CASSGTGTGRETQYF.

The chain is built from TRBV5-1 and TRBJ2-7, with 12 bases identical to TRBD2. From germline, CDR1 is SGHRS and CDR2 YFSETQ. The length of the CDR3 is 14 residues. The junction had 5 bases not matched to a gene; V was cut back by 4 bases and J by 6 bases. The CDR3 loop reads CASSLTSGGPEQYF. The DNA of the CDR3 is TGCGCCAGCAGCCTGACTAGCGGGGGACCCGAGCAGTACTTC.

V usage is TRBV27 and J usage is TRBJ1-6, with no clear D. This CDR3 is built from 15 residues. Germline lookup yields CDR1 MNHEY and CDR2 SMNVEV (reference sequence). V lost 5 bases to trimming and J lost 3 bases, with 11 bases between them. The CDR3 loop reads CASSPRPHYNSPLHF. Here the CDR3 DNA reads TGTGCCAGCAGTCCTCGCCCCCACTATAATTCACCCCTCCACTTT.

This clone was observed once. This chain links TRBV2 with TRBJ1-5; D may be TRBD1 (5 bases). The germline V gene encodes CDR1 SNHLY and CDR2 FYNNEI. The CDR3 contains 14 residues. Between the trimmed V and J ends, which lost 7 bases and 2 bases, there was a span of 12 bases. The CDR3 DNA sequence: TGTGCCAGCAACGCCAGGGTCGGCAATCAGCCCCAGCATTTT. It specifies CASNARVGNQPQHF.

This rearrangement joins TRBV11-2 to TRBJ1-6; perhaps TRBD1 as D (6 bases). Trimming took 5 bases from V and 5 from J, leaving 13 bases between them. The CDR3 runs to 15 residues. In germline, CDR1 is SGHAT, CDR2 FQNNGV. CDR3 sequence: CASSQDRTDNSPLHF. CDR3 nucleotides: TGTGCCAGCAGCCAAGACAGGACAGATAATTCACCCCTCCACTTT.